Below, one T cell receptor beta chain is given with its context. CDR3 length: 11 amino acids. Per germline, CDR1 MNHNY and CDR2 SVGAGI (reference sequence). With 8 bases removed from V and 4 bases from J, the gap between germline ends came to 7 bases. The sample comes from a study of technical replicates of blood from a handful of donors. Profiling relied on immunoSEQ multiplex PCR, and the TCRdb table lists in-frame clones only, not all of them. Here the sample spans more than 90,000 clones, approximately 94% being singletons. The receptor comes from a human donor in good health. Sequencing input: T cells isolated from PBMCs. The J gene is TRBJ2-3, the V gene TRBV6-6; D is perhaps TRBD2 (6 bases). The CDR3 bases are TGTGCCAGCGCTAGCGCAGATACGCAGTATTTT. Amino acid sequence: CASASADTQYF.